This T cell receptor beta chain was retrieved from a study of blood T cells in healthy people across ages. Germline CDR1 reads SGHRS; CDR2 reads YFSETQ. J lost 9 bases, V lost 0 bases, and 7 bases had no gene match. This CDR3 region has 14 residues. For the second PCR, which ran for 7 to 11 cycles, a sample-barcoded 5' primer and a J-beta primer mix were used. Each CDR3 protein gets one entry after TCRdb re-called the 5' RACE reads with MiXCR. Of roughly 800,000 distinct CDR3 sequences listed, 20% to 30% are singletons. These data were also filed under a second study, of T cells of mothers and their children.

The TCR originated in a boy younger than 18 in good health. The sequenced material came from blood. The chain recombines TRBV5-1 with TRBJ2-5; 8 bases map to TRBD2. CDR3 protein: CASSLAVSGAPQYF. The CDR3 region has the DNA TGCGCCAGCAGCTTGGCTGTTAGCGGGGCCCCCCAGTACTTC.